This TCR beta chain was sequenced during a study of blood T cell repertoires in COVID-19. Across the whole study: COVID-19 samples from acute and convalescent phases originated in the United States, Italy and Spain. T cells, B-cell-depleted T cells, or PBMCs supplied cDNA or gDNA.

Per the original methods: Counts of nucleated cells, estimated from reference gene primer amplification, were obtained. The method was immunoSEQ multiplex PCR; TCRdb's version includes in-frame clones alone and lacks a portion of them. Clonal size and the V and J genes are those of that table, whereas D and trimming came from the DNA. The sample shows around 120,000 clones, about 80% of them seen only once. V trimming: 2 bases; J trimming: 9 bases; junction bases outside the gene matches: 9. This CDR3 has 15 amino acids. Germline V gene lookup returns CDR1 GTSNPN and CDR2 SVGIG (reference sequence). Material for sequencing was peripheral blood. The chain couples TRBV30 to TRBJ2-1, with TRBD2 matching over 11 bases. This TCR was recovered from a woman older than 75 with acute or convalescent COVID-19. In DNA, the CDR3 is TGTGCCTGGAGTCCTCGACTAGCGGGGCAATTTGAGCAGTTCTTC. Translated, it gives CAWSPRLAGQFEQFF.